A single sample is the source of the 9 T cell receptor beta chains below, sequenced in a study of blood T cell repertoires in COVID-19. Profiling relied on immunoSEQ multiplex PCR, and the TCRdb table lists in-frame clones only, not all of them. Found here are some 460,000 clones, about nine tenths of them singletons; the top ten hold 0.7%. The sample comprised PBMCs or T cells enriched from blood (not recorded which). These receptor sequences come from a woman between 18 and 29 years old who had recovered from COVID-19.

This chain connects TRBV5-8 to TRBJ2-7; TRBD2 matches at 7 bases. The CDR3 sequence is 14 residues long. Germline CDR1 is SGHTS and CDR2 is YDEGEE. J gave up 4 bases and V 0 bases, and 4 bases lay outside the gene matches. The CDR3 bases are TGTGCCAGCAGCTTGGGCGGGGGATTTTACGAGCAGTACTTC. The encoded protein is CASSLGGGFYEQYF.

The chain employs TRBV29-1 and TRBJ2-3, with D perhaps TRBD1 (6 bases). The CDR3 has 15 amino acids. CDR1 and CDR2 (germline): SQVTM, ANQGSEA. Trimming removed 4 bases from V and 2 bases from J, with 16 bases in between. CDR3 sequence: CSVGRGVGFTDTQYF. The DNA of the CDR3 is TGCAGCGTTGGCAGGGGAGTGGGCTTCACAGATACGCAGTATTTT.

This rearrangement joins TRBV19 to TRBJ1-2; D is possibly TRBD1 (6 bases). V shed 5 bases and J shed 11 bases, with 15 bases lying between them. This CDR3 region has 12 residues. Germline-derived CDR1 and CDR2 are LNHDA and SQIVND (reference sequence). CDR3 sequence (DNA): TGTGCCAGTAGTTATACAGGGAACGGATACACCTTC. Translated, it gives CASSYTGNGYTF.

V usage is TRBV9 and J usage is TRBJ1-3, with D hard to call. The V gene's germline CDR1 is SGDLS and CDR2 YYNGEE. This CDR3 comprises 18 residues. V dropped 0 bases and J dropped 0 bases, with 16 bases sitting between them. CDR3 sequence reads: CASSVDATSSLSGNTIYF. The CDR3 coding sequence is TGTGCCAGCAGCGTAGACGCCACAAGTTCCCTCTCTGGAAACACCATATATTTT.

The rearrangement uses TRBV7-2 and TRBJ2-2; 16 positions match TRBD2. Germline V gene data show CDR1 as SGHTA and CDR2 as FQGNSA. J lost 1 base, V lost 3 bases, and 5 bases had no gene match. The CDR3 is 19 amino acids. The CDR3 is CASSLGLAGGPWNTGELFF. The CDR3 region has the DNA TGTGCCAGCAGCTTGGGACTAGCGGGGGGGCCATGGAACACCGGGGAGCTGTTTTTT.

This rearrangement joins TRBV5-1 to TRBJ1-1, with D unresolved. CDR3 size: 13 residues. Trimming removed 6 bases at V and 3 bases at J, with 12 bases between. Germline V lookup: CDR1 SGHRS, CDR2 YFSETQ. Written as DNA, the CDR3 is TGCGCCAGCACCGCATTTCAGGACACTGAAGCTTTCTTT. The encoded protein is CASTAFQDTEAFF.

This sequence joins TRBV6-6 and TRBJ1-6, with D possibly being TRBD1 (6 bases). The V gene's germline CDR1 is MNHNY and CDR2 SVGAGI (reference sequence). The CDR3 loop spans 13 amino acids. V gave up 6 bases and J gave up 6 bases, with 9 bases separating them. The CDR3 protein is CASRTGGNSPLHF. The CDR3 nucleotides are TGTGCCAGCAGGACAGGTGGTAATTCACCCCTCCACTTT.

The sample holds a few counts of this clone. This chain joins TRBV7-9 and TRBJ1-1, with TRBD1 matching over 9 bases. The CDR3 has 15 residues. J lost 5 bases, V lost 1 base, and 5 bases had no gene match. The germline V gene has CDR1 SEHNR and CDR2 FQNEAQ (reference sequence). In nucleotides, the CDR3 is TGTGCCAGCAGCTTAGAAGGGACAGGGAGAACTGAAGCTTTCTTT. Translation: CASSLEGTGRTEAFF.

The J gene is TRBJ1-4, the V gene TRBV7-9, with 9 bases aligning to TRBD1. Germline CDR1 reads SEHNR; CDR2 reads FQNEAQ (reference sequence). The CDR3 covers 16 residues. With 3 bases clipped from V and 6 bases from J, the junction kept 8 bases outside the gene matches. CDR3 sequence: CASSFPGGDRDEKLFF. The CDR3 nucleotides read TGTGCCAGCAGCTTTCCTGGAGGGGACAGGGATGAAAAACTGTTTTTT.